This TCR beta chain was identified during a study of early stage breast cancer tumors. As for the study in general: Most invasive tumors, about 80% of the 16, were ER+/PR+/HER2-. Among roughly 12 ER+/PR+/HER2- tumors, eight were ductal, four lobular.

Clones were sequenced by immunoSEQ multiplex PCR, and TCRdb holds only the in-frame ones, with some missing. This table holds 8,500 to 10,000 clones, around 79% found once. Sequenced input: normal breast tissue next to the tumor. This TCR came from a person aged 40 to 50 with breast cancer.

DNA of the CDR3: TGCGCCAGCAGGGGAGAAGAAAAACTGTTTTTT. This encodes CASRGEEKLFF. The chain has TRBV5-1 and TRBJ1-4; D gene unclear. The CDR3 runs 11 residues. Looked up from germline, CDR1 is SGHRS and CDR2 is YFSETQ. Between the trimmed V and J ends, which lost 5 bases and 8 bases, there was a span of 7 bases.